This T cell receptor beta chain was captured in a study of blood T cell repertoires in COVID-19. Study information: Some COVID-19 samples were acute and others convalescent; all came from the United States, Italy and Spain. From T cells, B-cell-depleted T cells, or PBMCs came the material, which was cDNA or gDNA.

Assignments of participants to cohorts depended upon their own reported clinical history. Methods used by the authors: How many nucleated cells were present was estimated from reference gene primer amplification. TCRdb's copy holds only in-frame clones and misses some; the assay was immunoSEQ multiplex PCR. V and J calls and clone size are copied from that table; D and trimming were computed from the DNA. In the table there are some 190,000 clones, under 80% of which are singletons. The CDR3 extends over 14 amino acids. V lost 6 bases to trimming and J lost 5 bases; unmatched junction nucleotides: 9. Germline V gene lookup returns CDR1 SEHNR and CDR2 FQNEAQ (reference sequence).

This chain connects TRBV7-9 to TRBJ1-2; 7 positions match TRBD1. The sample comprised PBMCs or T cells enriched from blood (not recorded which). The sequence was collected from a woman aged 50 to 65 with acute COVID-19. Here the CDR3 reads CASRDLTGEYGYTF. CDR3 DNA sequence: TGTGCCAGCAGGGACCTAACAGGGGAATATGGCTACACCTTC.